Shown below are 21 T cell receptor beta chains from a single sample sequenced in a study of T cells after yellow fever vaccination. TCRdb itself ran the 5' RACE reads through MiXCR, one entry per CDR3 protein. Of more than 200,000 distinct CDR3 sequences listed, roughly 4% are singletons. This sample comprised PBMCs, obtained 15 days after the yellow fever booster vaccination. The source of these receptors is a man aged 18 to 30 who received the YFV17D yellow fever vaccine.

There are a few counts of this clonotype. The CDR3 nucleotides read TGTGCCAGTAGTCGTGGACAGTTACATAGCAATCAGCCCCAGCATTTT. Its translation is CASSRGQLHSNQPQHF. The gene calls are TRBV19 and TRBJ1-5, with D perhaps TRBD1 (6 bases). CDR1 is LNHDA, CDR2 SQIVND, per germline (reference sequence). V gave up 5 bases and J gave up 0 bases, with 14 bases separating them. CDR3 length: 16 residues.

In regard to this clonotype: Being one base from a much bigger clone, this may be a read error. This chain links TRBV7-9 with TRBJ2-7; D may be TRBD2 (7 bases). The V gene's germline CDR1 is SEHNR and CDR2 FQNEAQ (reference sequence). The germline V and J ends were trimmed by 5 bases and 5 bases, with 16 bases remaining between them. The CDR3 has 14 residues. The CDR3 DNA follows: TGTGCCAGCAGCGGTACCTGGGGGGGCCACGAGCAGTACGTC. It specifies CASSGTWGGHEQYV.

This clonotype has at least ten counts. The rearrangement links TRBV5-1 to TRBJ1-1, with unresolved D. CDR1 SGHRS and CDR2 YFSETQ come from the germline V gene. Trimming stripped 3 bases from V and 1 base from J, with 10 bases between. CDR3 length equals 14 residues. The CDR3 region has the DNA TGCGCCAGCAGCTCCGGACGGACGAACACTGAAGCTTTCTTT. Amino acid sequence: CASSSGRTNTEAFF.

This clonotype was seen many times. This chain uses TRBV12-3 or TRBV12-4 with TRBJ2-3; D may be TRBD2 (5 bases). The germline V and J ends were trimmed by 4 bases and 0 bases, with 14 bases remaining between them. CDR3 length: 16 residues. The CDR3 loop is CASSSMTTPSTDTQYF. CDR3 in DNA: TGTGCCAGCAGTTCGATGACTACACCTAGCACAGATACGCAGTATTTT.

Worth noting for this clonotype: Given a much more abundant clone one base away, this may be a read error. V usage is TRBV7-6 and J usage is TRBJ2-5, with 7 bases aligning to TRBD1. The CDR3 is 14 amino acids. Germline V lookup: CDR1 SGHVS, CDR2 FNYEAQ. With V trimmed by 5 bases and J by 1 base, 4 bases remained unmatched. CDR3 nucleotide sequence: TGTGCCAGCAGCCAAGACAGGGTCCAAGAGACCCAGTACTTC. This encodes CASSQDRVQETQYF.

Ten or more counts support this clonotype. The chain carries TRBV5-1 and TRBJ2-5; D unclear. Between the trimmed V and J ends, which lost 2 bases and 5 bases, there was a span of 7 bases. This CDR3 has 12 residues. Germline loops: CDR1 SGHRS, CDR2 YFSETQ. The CDR3 spells CASSFGSETQYF. CDR3 nucleotides: TGCGCCAGCAGCTTCGGTTCCGAGACCCAGTACTTC.

This clonotype has ten or more counts. The chain links TRBV5-1 to TRBJ2-7; 8 bases agree with TRBD1. In germline, CDR1 is SGHRS, CDR2 YFSETQ. V shed 1 base and J 4 bases; nucleotides not matched to a gene: 10. The CDR3 sequence is 16 residues long. CDR3 sequence (DNA): TGCGCCAGCAGCTTGAATAGAGGGACAGGACAATACGAGCAGTACTTC. The encoded protein is CASSLNRGTGQYEQYF.

This clonotype was picked up many times. J is TRBJ1-2 and V is TRBV7-6, with TRBD1 identical over 7 bases. The CDR3 loop spans 15 amino acids. V gave up 5 bases and J gave up 2 bases; unmatched junction bases: 8. Germline values: CDR1 SGHVS, CDR2 FNYEAQ. The CDR3 here is CASSPRQGGNYGYTF. CDR3 bases: TGTGCCAGCAGCCCCCGACAGGGTGGGAACTATGGCTACACCTTC.

This clonotype was counted many times. This CDR3 reads CSARGHRGRDEQFF. The CDR3 bases are TGCAGTGCTAGAGGCCACAGGGGTCGGGATGAGCAGTTCTTC. The rearrangement uses TRBV20-1 and TRBJ2-1; 7 nucleotides align to TRBD1. The CDR3 contains 14 residues. Germline V gene data show CDR1 as DFQATT and CDR2 as SNEGSKA (reference sequence). V lost 1 base and J lost 8; bases outside the gene matches: 8.

This clonotype was seen repeatedly, ten times or more. The chain carries TRBV19 and TRBJ2-7, with D perhaps TRBD2 (6 bases). Germline V gene data show CDR1 as LNHDA and CDR2 as SQIVND (reference sequence). The CDR3 covers 14 residues. Trimming cost V 5 bases and J 4 bases, with 15 bases left between them. CDR3 sequence: CASSSRWGEYEQYV. Here the CDR3 DNA reads TGTGCCAGTAGTTCCAGGTGGGGGGAATACGAGCAGTACGTC.

This clonotype was seen repeatedly, ten times or more. The chain combines TRBV5-1 with TRBJ2-5; D possibly corresponds to TRBD1 (5 bases). Per the germline V gene, CDR1 is SGHRS and CDR2 is YFSETQ. This CDR3 is 15 amino acids long. The ends were cut back, 5 bases at V and 5 bases at J, with 19 bases in the middle. The CDR3 nucleotides read TGCGCCAGCAGAACCTTTGGACAAAGTAGCGAGACCCAGTACTTC. As protein: CASRTFGQSSETQYF. Looking up the rest from reference TRBV5-1 and TRBJ2-5 gives the full variable domain: KAGVTQTPRYLIKTRGQQVTLSCSPISGHRSVSWYQQTPGQGLQFLFEYFSETQRNKGNFPGRFSGRQFSNSRSEMNVSTLELGDSALYLCASRTFGQSSETQYFGPGTRLLVL.

The chain joins TRBV29-1 to TRBJ1-2; a weak D match, TRBD1 (5 bases). The V and J ends lost 3 bases and 4 bases respectively, with 9 bases between them. Germline assignment: CDR1 SQVTM and CDR2 ANQGSEA. This CDR3 has 12 amino acids. DNA of the CDR3: TGCAGCGTTGAGACAGCCCCCTATGGCTACACCTTC. It yields the protein CSVETAPYGYTF.

This clonotype was picked up many times. The chain is built from TRBV6-5 and TRBJ2-6, with D maybe TRBD2 (6 bases). The germline V and J ends were trimmed by 10 bases and 3 bases, with 10 bases remaining between them. The germline V gene encodes CDR1 MNHEY and CDR2 SVGAGI. The CDR3 consists of 13 residues. Here the CDR3 reads CATAGFGANVLTF. For the CDR3, the DNA is TGTGCCACCGCGGGGTTTGGGGCCAACGTCCTGACTTTC.

This clonotype has just one count. The chain joins TRBV11-3 to TRBJ2-3; D is unclear. The CDR3 has 12 residues. Germline V gene sequence: CDR1 SGHNT, CDR2 YENEEA. The germline V and J ends were trimmed by 6 bases and 4 bases, with 8 bases remaining between them. The CDR3 DNA reads TGTGCCAGCAGTCTAGATCCAGATACGCAGTATTTT. It yields the protein CASSLDPDTQYF. Full variable domain (remainder filled in from reference TRBV11-3 and TRBJ2-3): EAGVVQSPRYKIIEKKQPVAFWCNPISGHNTLYWYLQNLGQGPELLIRYENEEAVDDSQLPKDRFSAERLKGVDSTLKIQPAELGDSAVYLCASSLDPDTQYFGPGTRLTVL.

This chain joins TRBV19 and TRBJ1-1, with D maybe TRBD1 (6 bases). The CDR3 covers 17 residues. With 1 base removed from V and 3 bases from J, the gap between germline ends came to 18 bases. The germline V gene has CDR1 LNHDA and CDR2 SQIVND (reference sequence). The CDR3 sequence is CASSIAPPGGPDTEAFF. The CDR3 DNA reads TGTGCCAGTAGTATAGCCCCCCCCGGGGGGCCGGACACTGAAGCTTTCTTT.

This clonotype was seen only a few times. The chain couples TRBV7-9 to TRBJ2-1; either TRBD1 or TRBD2 may supply D (6 bases each). Germline V gene data show CDR1 as SEHNR and CDR2 as FQNEAQ (reference sequence). V was clipped by 4 bases and J by 6 bases, with 19 bases between them. The CDR3 covers 16 residues. Written as DNA, the CDR3 is TGTGCCAGCAGCTCCCCAGGGGCGGGGAGACCCAATGAGCAGTTCTTC. Residues: CASSSPGAGRPNEQFF.

The sample holds many counts of this clonotype. The V call is TRBV7-9, the J call TRBJ1-2, with a weak D call TRBD1 (5 bases). Germline V lookup: CDR1 SEHNR, CDR2 FQNEAQ (reference sequence). The CDR3 is made up of 15 amino acids. The V gene lost 2 bases and the J gene lost 0 bases, with 10 bases spanning the gap. The CDR3 DNA sequence: TGTGCCAGCAGCTTATCTTCAGGGTCTAACTATGGCTACACCTTC. Its protein product is CASSLSSGSNYGYTF.

In this sample, this clonotype turned up many times. The chain has TRBV27 and TRBJ2-2; 8 bases agree with TRBD2. Germline CDR1 MNHEY, CDR2 SMNVEV (reference sequence). The CDR3 has 15 amino acids. The J segment lost 5 bases and the V segment lost 5 bases, leaving 7 bases of the junction unmatched. CDR3 coding DNA: TGTGCCAGCAGTCCGGGACTAGTTGGAACCGGGGAGCTGTTTTTT. This translates into CASSPGLVGTGELFF.

In this sample, this clonotype turned up many times. The genes are TRBV6-2 or TRBV6-3 and TRBJ2-7; TRBD1 might be the D (6 bases). The CDR3 runs 12 residues. The V gene's germline CDR1 is MNHEY and CDR2 SVGEGT. The V end lost 4 bases, the J end lost 6 bases, and 10 bases lay between the germline ends. The CDR3 here is CASSSRGREQYV. In nucleotides, the CDR3 is TGTGCCAGCAGTTCCAGGGGTCGCGAGCAGTACGTC.

This clonotype was recorded many times. V usage is TRBV7-3 and J usage is TRBJ2-6; D might be TRBD1 or TRBD2, each matching 6 bases. The CDR3 consists of 15 residues. Germline CDR1 is SGHTA and CDR2 is FQGTGA. V dropped 7 bases and J dropped 2 bases, with 12 bases sitting between them. The CDR3 DNA reads TGTGCCAGCACCCCGGAGGGGGCTGGGGCCAACGTCCTGACTTTC. Encoded protein: CASTPEGAGANVLTF.

This clonotype was observed at least ten times. The V call is TRBV30, the J call TRBJ2-3; tentatively, D is TRBD2 (5 bases). The CDR3 spans 13 residues. The V gene lost 8 bases and the J gene lost 3 bases, with 15 bases spanning the gap. CDR1 and CDR2 (germline): GTSNPN, SVGIG (reference sequence). Written as DNA, the CDR3 is TGTGCCAGAGATCGGGGTTGGACAGATACGCAGTATTTT. This codes for CARDRGWTDTQYF.